This is a list of T cell receptor beta chains from one sample in a study of breast tumors, draining lymph nodes, adjacent tissues. TCRdb reprocessed the multiplex PCR reads via MiXCR and lists one record per CDR3 protein. The table records about 66,000 distinct CDR3 sequences, over 40% of them present only once. The sequenced sample consisted of breast tumor tissue. The receptor set was obtained from a female donor with breast cancer. Some clones in this sample may be carry-over from other donors' samples. The CDR3 runs from the conserved cysteine through the conserved F or W. D genes are given only for firm matches. Not all rows give a size; the values are once, few, many and, for expanded clones, a class.

CDR3 DNA | CDR3 protein | J gene | D gene | clone size | CDR3 length | V gene
TGTGCCAGCGGGGCGAGTACGAACACCGGGGAGCTGTTTTTT | CASGASTNTGELFF | TRBJ2-2 | . | many | 14 | TRBV2
TGTGCCAGCACTCGCCGCCGGGGGTTGTACGAGCAGTACTTC | CASTRRRGLYEQYF | TRBJ2-7 | . | many | 14 | TRBV6-5
TGTGCCAGCAGCTCAACTGGGACTAGCGGGACCGAGCAGTACTTC | CASSSTGTSGTEQYF | TRBJ2-7 | TRBD2 | . | 15 | TRBV7-3
TGTGCCACCAGTGATTTCGACAGGGAGGGCACAGATACGCAGTATTTT | CATSDFDREGTDTQYF | TRBJ2-3 | . | medium-sized | 16 | TRBV24-1
TGCGCCAGCAGCCCCGACAGGTTTGGATCACCCCTCCACTTT | CASSPDRFGSPLHF | TRBJ1-6 | . | many | 14 | TRBV4-1
TGTGCCAGCCTAGGACCCCACTACAATGAGCAGTTCTTC | CASLGPHYNEQFF | TRBJ2-1 | . | many | 13 | TRBV2
TGTGCCAGCAGCTTTCAATGGGGGGCGCTTTACGAGCAGTACTTC | CASSFQWGALYEQYF | TRBJ2-7 | . | medium-sized | 15 | TRBV11-2
TGTGCCACCAGTGATGAAGGCTACCGTCGGGCCCAGCATTTT | CATSDEGYRRAQHF | TRBJ1-5 | . | . | 14 | TRBV24-1
TGCAGTGCAGGGGGGTGGGCCAGGCACTACGAGCAGTACTTC | CSAGGWARHYEQYF | TRBJ2-7 | . | many | 14 | TRBV20-1
TGTGCCAGCGGAAGGACAGGGAATCAGCCCCAGCATTTT | CASGRTGNQPQHF | TRBJ1-5 | TRBD1 | many | 13 | TRBV6-2/TRBV6-3
TGTGCCAGCAGCCGGGACAATGGGAACACTGAAGCTTTCTTT | CASSRDNGNTEAFF | TRBJ1-1 | . | . | 14 | TRBV5-4
TGCAGCACTCAGCAGGGGGCCTCCTACGAGCAGTACTTC | CSTQQGASYEQYF | TRBJ2-7 | TRBD1 | . | 13 | TRBV29-1
TGCAGCGGGGGTATAGGACAGGGGCTGGAGGCCCAGTACTTC | CSGGIGQGLEAQYF | TRBJ2-5 | TRBD1 | . | 14 | TRBV29-1
TGCAGTGCTAGAGATCCCCGACAATCCACAGATACGCAGTATTTT | CSARDPRQSTDTQYF | TRBJ2-3 | . | many | 15 | TRBV20-1
TGTGCCAGCAGCCCAGGGGGGACACCCGGGGGTTGGCAGCCCTTC | CASSPGGTPGGWQPF | TRBJ2-1 | . | . | 15 | TRBV7-8
TGTGCCAGCAGTCACCTTCGGGAGGGAGGGCACGATACGCAGTATTTT | CASSHLREGGHDTQYF | TRBJ2-3 | TRBD2 | . | 16 | TRBV6-5
TGTGCCAGCAGTGCCGTAGGGCAGTCCTACGAGCAGTACTTC | CASSAVGQSYEQYF | TRBJ2-7 | . | many | 14 | TRBV2
TGTGCCGTCAGGGAGGACAGGGGAGCGAACACTGAAGCTTTCTTT | CAVREDRGANTEAFF | TRBJ1-1 | TRBD1 | . | 15 | TRBV10-3
TGCAGTGCTAGCGGGGGGAGCAATCAGCCCCAGTACTTC | CSASGGSNQPQYF | TRBJ2-5 | TRBD2 | . | 13 | TRBV20-1
TGTGCCATCAGTGAGTCGGGACAGAACACCGGGGAGCTGTTTTTT | CAISESGQNTGELFF | TRBJ2-2 | . | . | 15 | TRBV10-3
TGTGCCAGCAGCTTCACGAGGGGCCTCGAGGGGACCCAGTACTTC | CASSFTRGLEGTQYF | TRBJ2-5 | . | many | 15 | TRBV7-2
TGTACCAGCAGCTTTCCAGGTCGTGGGTCGAGGAATGGTTACACCTTC | CTSSFPGRGSRNGYTF | TRBJ1-2 | . | . | 16 | TRBV11-1
TGTGCCAGCAGCGCCATTGGGGATACGCAGTATTTT | CASSAIGDTQYF | TRBJ2-3 | . | many | 12 | TRBV7-9
TGTGCCAGCAGCTATACCAACCCGAACACCGGGGAGCTGTTTTTT | CASSYTNPNTGELFF | TRBJ2-2 | . | many | 15 | TRBV5-4
TGTGCCAGCAGCTTGGATGGGGGGACAAACTTTAATGAGCAGTTCTTC | CASSLDGGTNFNEQFF | TRBJ2-1 | . | many | 16 | TRBV5-6
TGTGCCAGCAGCCAAACTCGACGGGGTGAAGCTTTCTTT | CASSQTRRGEAFF | TRBJ1-1 | . | . | 13 | TRBV4-2
TGCAGTGCTAGAGTGGCTAGCGGGACCAAAAACATTCAGTACTTC | CSARVASGTKNIQYF | TRBJ2-4 | TRBD2 | . | 15 | TRBV20-1
TGTGCCAGCAGTTCGCCCACAGGTCCGCAAGAGACCCAGTACTTC | CASSSPTGPQETQYF | TRBJ2-5 | . | many | 15 | TRBV6-2/TRBV6-3
TGTGCCAGTAGTATGGGGACCAGCGGAGTCGAGGTAACGAACACCGGGGAGCTGTTTTTT | CASSMGTSGVEVTNTGELFF | TRBJ2-2 | . | many | 20 | TRBV19
TGTGCCAGAGCAAGGACACGGTCGTACGAGCAGTACTTC | CARARTRSYEQYF | TRBJ2-7 | . | many | 13 | TRBV6-1
TGTGCCAGCAGGTCCAGGTCCGGGGAGGGGAAGGAGACCCAGTACTTC | CASRSRSGEGKETQYF | TRBJ2-5 | TRBD2 | . | 16 | TRBV7-3
TGTGCCAGCACTCTCGGGGGGGGCGCCGCCTATGGCTACACCTTC | CASTLGGGAAYGYTF | TRBJ1-2 | . | many | 15 | TRBV6-1
TGTGCCAGCAGTTTCGCGAGCAGGGAAAACTATGGCTACACCTTC | CASSFASRENYGYTF | TRBJ1-2 | . | many | 15 | TRBV28
TGTGCCAGCAGTGTGAAGGTCTATGGCTACACCTTC | CASSVKVYGYTF | TRBJ1-2 | . | . | 12 | TRBV6-1
TGTGCCAGCAGCTTAAGTCCAACTAACTATGGCTACACCTTC | CASSLSPTNYGYTF | TRBJ1-2 | . | many | 14 | TRBV7-8
TGCAGAGCAAGGGACAGTCAGGGCATTGAAAAACTGTTTTTT | CRARDSQGIEKLFF | TRBJ1-4 | TRBD1 | once | 14 | TRBV20-1
TGTGCCAGCAGCTGGGGCCCAGGGGGAGTAAAACTGTTTTTT | CASSWGPGGVKLFF | TRBJ1-4 | TRBD1 | many | 14 | TRBV5-5
TGTGCCAGTAGTACTTACGGCACAGATACGCAGTATTTT | CASSTYGTDTQYF | TRBJ2-3 | . | many | 13 | TRBV19
. | CAISPRQNVNGYTFGSGTQETQYF | TRBJ2-5 | . | . | 24 | TRBV6-6
TGCAGTGAGGGTCCGGGGGAGACCCAGTACTTC | CSEGPGETQYF | TRBJ2-5 | . | many | 11 | TRBV20-1
TGTGCCAGCAGCTTGGGCGGGTCGTCGTCAGCCGGAGATACGCAGTATTTT | CASSLGGSSSAGDTQYF | TRBJ2-3 | . | many | 17 | TRBV5-8
TGTGCCAGCAGCTTCCAGGGTCTTGGGGCCAACGTCCTGACTTTC | CASSFQGLGANVLTF | TRBJ2-6 | . | . | 15 | TRBV5-5
TGTGCCAGCAGCCATTTAAGCGGGGGGACGCAGTATTTT | CASSHLSGGTQYF | TRBJ2-3 | TRBD2 | many | 13 | TRBV14
TGTGCTAACCATTACAGGGGGCTATATGGCTACACCTTC | CANHYRGLYGYTF | TRBJ1-2 | TRBD1 | . | 13 | TRBV15
TGTGCCAGCAGACCAACAGACCTCTTTGAGGTCTTC | CASRPTDLFEVF | TRBJ2-1 | . | . | 12 | TRBV2
TGTGCCAGCAGCTTAACGGGAGGGATCACAGATACGCAGTATTTT | CASSLTGGITDTQYF | TRBJ2-3 | TRBD2 | many | 15 | TRBV7-3
TGTGCCAGCGGCCGGCGACAGGGCCAACCCCAGCATTTT | CASGRRQGQPQHF | TRBJ1-5 | TRBD1 | . | 13 | TRBV5-6
TGCGCCAGCAGCCAAGGTTCCGCTGGACGAAACACCGGGGAGCTGTTTTTT | CASSQGSAGRNTGELFF | TRBJ2-2 | . | many | 17 | TRBV4-1
TGTGCCAGCAGCCCTAGCGGGGGGCCGTCCTATAATTCACCCCTCCACTTT | CASSPSGGPSYNSPLHF | TRBJ1-6 | . | . | 17 | TRBV9
TGCAGTGCCGTACCTCGACAGGGGTGGGGCTACACCTTC | CSAVPRQGWGYTF | TRBJ1-2 | TRBD1 | . | 13 | TRBV20-1
TGCAGCTCCTCCGGGACAGGGAATCTCGAGCAGTACTTC | CSSSGTGNLEQYF | TRBJ2-7 | TRBD1 | . | 13 | TRBV29-1
TGTGCCACCAGCAGAGAAATCCAGGGCAATCAGCCCCAGCATTTT | CATSREIQGNQPQHF | TRBJ1-5 | . | medium-sized | 15 | TRBV15